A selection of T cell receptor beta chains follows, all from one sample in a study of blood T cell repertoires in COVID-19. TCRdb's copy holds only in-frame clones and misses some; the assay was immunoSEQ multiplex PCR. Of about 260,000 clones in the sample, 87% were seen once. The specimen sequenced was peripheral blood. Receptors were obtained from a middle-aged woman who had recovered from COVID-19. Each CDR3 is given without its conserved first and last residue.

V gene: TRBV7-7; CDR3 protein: ASSFRQGRTGELF
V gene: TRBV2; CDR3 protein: ASRRSGTANSPLH
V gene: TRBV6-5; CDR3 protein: ASSFQGSSYGYT
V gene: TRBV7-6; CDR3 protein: ASSLWAGGTDTQY
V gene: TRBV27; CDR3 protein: ASSFIPGGATGELF
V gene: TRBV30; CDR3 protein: AWSGRRLAGASNTGELF
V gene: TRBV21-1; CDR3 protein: ASSKMDYRGQNTGELF
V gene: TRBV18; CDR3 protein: ASSPLTPQETQY
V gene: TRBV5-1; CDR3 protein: ASSPGTDTSYGYT
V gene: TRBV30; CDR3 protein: AWSVDLKTEQY
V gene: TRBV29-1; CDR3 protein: SVRQGETQY
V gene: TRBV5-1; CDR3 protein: ASSLGGGGLQETQY
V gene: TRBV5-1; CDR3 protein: ASSLRSPGQGGEKLF
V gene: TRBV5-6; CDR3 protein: ASSARQGSYGYT
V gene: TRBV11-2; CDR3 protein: ASSLRRTVQETQY
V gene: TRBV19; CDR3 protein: ASLRGYSNTGELF
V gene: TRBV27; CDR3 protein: ASSLNRVPNGYT
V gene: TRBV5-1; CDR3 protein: ASSLGGTNPYEQY
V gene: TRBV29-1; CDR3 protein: SPKGGVGGRQETQY
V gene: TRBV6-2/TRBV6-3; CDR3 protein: ASSYTGYSNQPQH
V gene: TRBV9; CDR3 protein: ASSSRTGGLNTGELF
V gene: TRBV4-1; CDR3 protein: ASSLGLAGPFGTQY
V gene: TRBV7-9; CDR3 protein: ASSFGQGRTEAF
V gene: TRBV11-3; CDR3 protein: ASSLGGGDEKLF
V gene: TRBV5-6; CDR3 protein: ASSLRGTATNEKLF
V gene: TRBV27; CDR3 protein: ASSLAPGYTEAF
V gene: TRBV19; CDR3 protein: ASRNRGSSYEQY
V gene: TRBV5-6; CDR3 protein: ASSLDDRLLDEQF
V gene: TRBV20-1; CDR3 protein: SAPSGAEQF
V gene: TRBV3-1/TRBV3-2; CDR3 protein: ASSPGTGPGYT
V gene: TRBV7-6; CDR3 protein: ASSRGLAASYEQY
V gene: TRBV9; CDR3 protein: ASSAPTRLAGGSTDTQY
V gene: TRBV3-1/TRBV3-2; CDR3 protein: ASSPRTGGDYEQY
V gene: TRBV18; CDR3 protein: ASPPRQGMNTEAF
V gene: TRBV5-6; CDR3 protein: ASSLLVQNSPLH
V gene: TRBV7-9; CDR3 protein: ASSLVDRANTEAF
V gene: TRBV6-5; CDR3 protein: ASSYPGATDTQY
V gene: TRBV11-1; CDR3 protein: ASSWTTSGDQETQY
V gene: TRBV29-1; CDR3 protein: SARTGRSTGELF
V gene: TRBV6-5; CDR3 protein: ASSRKGAANEKLF
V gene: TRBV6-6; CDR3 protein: ASSYSMGGRETQY
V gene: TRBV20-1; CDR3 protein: SGTGYTEAF
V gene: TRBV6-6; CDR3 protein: ASSYLEGSYEQY
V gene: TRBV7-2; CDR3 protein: ASSPDYRAQY
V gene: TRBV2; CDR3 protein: ASRGDTKSYEQY
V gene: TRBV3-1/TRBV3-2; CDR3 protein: ASSQYPYEQY
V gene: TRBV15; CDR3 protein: ATSRDRAYTF
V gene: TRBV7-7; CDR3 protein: ASSLGDRGTQY
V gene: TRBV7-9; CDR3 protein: ASSLGTGVSYEQY
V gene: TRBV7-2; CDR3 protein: ASSLTGTLNTEAF
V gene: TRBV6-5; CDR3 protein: ASSWTGGDTGELF
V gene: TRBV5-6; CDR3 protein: ASSLYLANEQY
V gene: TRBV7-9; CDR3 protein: ASMGRSNTEAF
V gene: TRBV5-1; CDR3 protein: ASSLGQGGTYEQY